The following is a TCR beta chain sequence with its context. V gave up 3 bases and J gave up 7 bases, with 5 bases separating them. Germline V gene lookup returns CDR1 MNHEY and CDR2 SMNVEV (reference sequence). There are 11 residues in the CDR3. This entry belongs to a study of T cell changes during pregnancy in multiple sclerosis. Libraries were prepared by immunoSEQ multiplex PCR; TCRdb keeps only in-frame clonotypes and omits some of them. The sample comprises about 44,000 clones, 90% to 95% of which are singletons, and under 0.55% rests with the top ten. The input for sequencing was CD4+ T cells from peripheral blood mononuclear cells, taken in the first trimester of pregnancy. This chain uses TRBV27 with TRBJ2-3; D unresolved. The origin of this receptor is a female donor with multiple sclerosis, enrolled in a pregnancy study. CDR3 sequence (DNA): TGTGCCAGCAGTTTTCTCCATACGCAGTATTTT. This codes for CASSFLHTQYF.